This T cell receptor beta chain was identified in a study of cytomegalovirus exposure and HLA in healthy donors. The study ran its PCR with 60 Vbeta and 13 Jbeta primers. Here immunoSEQ multiplex PCR was the method, and the copy in TCRdb shows in-frame clones only, minus some. Recorded here are more than 45,000 clones; the top ten clones represent 3.5% to 4%. The source is a male donor in good health and CMV-seronegative. Sequenced: PBMCs.

CDR3 in DNA: TGTGCCAGCAGTTCTACAGGGAGAGGCACTGAAGCTTTCTTT. Translation: CASSSTGRGTEAFF. The chain couples TRBV6-1 to TRBJ1-1; possibly TRBD1 for D (6 bases). V lost 5 bases and J 4 bases, leaving 14 bases between the germline ends. The CDR3 totals 14 residues. From germline, CDR1 is MNHNS and CDR2 SASEGT.